These 3 T cell receptor beta chains share one sample of origin, sequenced in a study of CD8+ T cells in alopecia areata. Sequencing used cDNA as its template, made by extracting RNA and reverse transcribing it. Profiling relied on immunoSEQ multiplex PCR, and the TCRdb table lists in-frame clones only, not all of them. The table includes about 120,000 clones, 53% detected once. Stated treatment: oral pan-JAK inhibitor, 5-10 mg twice daily. The specimen was CD4+ T cells sorted from blood, collected at week 4, from a patient treated with tofacitinib. These receptors originate from a human donor with alopecia areata.

The chain carries TRBV9 and TRBJ2-7; 11 nucleotides align to TRBD2. The trim removed 3 bases at V and 6 bases at J, leaving 5 bases unmatched. This CDR3 spans 14 amino acids. Germline CDR1 and CDR2: SGDLS and YYNGEE. The CDR3 nucleotides are TGTGCCAGCAGCGCACTAGCGGGAGAGGGCGAGCAGTACTTC. This sequence encodes CASSALAGEGEQYF.

This clone has only a few counts. V usage is TRBV5-4 and J usage is TRBJ1-3, with D perhaps matching TRBD1 (6 bases). V was shortened by 0 bases and J by 5 bases, with 9 bases between the two germline ends. This CDR3 contains 14 residues. Germline-derived CDR1 and CDR2 are SGHNT and YYREEE (reference sequence). The CDR3 sequence is CASSLGTERNTIYF. Written as DNA, the CDR3 is TGTGCCAGCAGCTTGGGGACAGAACGAAACACCATATATTTT.

The CDR3 spells CAWARILTDTQYF. The CDR3 bases are TGTGCCTGGGCAAGGATTCTCACAGATACGCAGTATTTT. This sequence joins TRBV30 and TRBJ2-3; D uncertain. Looked up from germline, CDR1 is GTSNPN and CDR2 is SVGIG (reference sequence). Trimming took off 5 bases at V and 2 bases at J, with 11 bases between the two ends. This CDR3 comprises 13 residues.